One sample yielded the 19 T cell receptor beta chains listed below, sequenced in a study of cytomegalovirus exposure and HLA in healthy donors. With 60 Vbeta and 13 Jbeta primers, the PCR was carried out. The protocol was immunoSEQ multiplex PCR, while the TCRdb copy is restricted to in-frame clones and leaves out a portion. The sample has over 140,000 clones, approximately 84% seen once. Input material: PBMCs. The receptors were gathered from a man aged 25 to 45 in good health and CMV-seropositive.

The rearrangement joins TRBV6-5 to TRBJ2-3; 7 nucleotides line up with TRBD2. V lost 5 bases to trimming and J lost 0 bases; unmatched junction nucleotides: 5. Germline loops: CDR1 MNHEY, CDR2 SVGAGI. The CDR3 is 15 residues long. The CDR3: CASSRTRLSTDTQYF. The DNA for the CDR3 is TGTGCCAGCAGTCGGACTAGGCTGAGCACAGATACGCAGTATTTT.

The CDR3 nucleotides are TGTGCCAGAAGACCGGACAGGGTTAGGATAAAGGTCCATTCACCCCTCCACTTT. Protein product: CARRPDRVRIKVHSPLHF. J is TRBJ1-6 and V is TRBV5-3; TRBD1 matches 8 bases. TRBV5-3 qualifies as an ORF whose function is uncertain. This CDR3 region has 18 residues. V shed 5 bases, J shed 8 bases, and the junction held 18 bases outside the gene matches.

The chain combines TRBV19 with TRBJ1-6; D is perhaps TRBD1 (5 bases). Trimming pared 6 bases from V and 9 bases from J, leaving 15 bases between. The CDR3 spans 14 residues. In germline, CDR1 is LNHDA, CDR2 SQIVND (reference sequence). The CDR3 sequence is CASSPRELPSPLHF. CDR3 nucleotides: TGTGCCAGTAGCCCCAGGGAACTCCCTTCACCCCTCCACTTT. Full variable domain (rest looked up from reference TRBV19 and TRBJ1-6): DGGITQSPKYLFRKEGQNVTLSCEQNLNHDAMYWYRQDPGQGLRLIYYSQIVNDFQKGDIAEGYSVSREKKESFPLTVTSAQKNPTAFYLCASSPRELPSPLHFGNGTRLTVT.

The rearrangement links TRBV2 to TRBJ1-5; maybe TRBD1 (5 bases). V was pared by 2 bases and J by 2 bases, with 13 bases between. This CDR3 spans 16 amino acids. Germline V gives CDR1 SNHLY, CDR2 FYNNEI. The CDR3 loop reads CASSEWGRGGNQPQHF. The CDR3 DNA reads TGTGCCAGCAGTGAATGGGGGAGGGGTGGCAATCAGCCCCAGCATTTT.

The V and J genes are TRBV18 and TRBJ1-5; D gene unclear. V was clipped by 6 bases and J by 7 bases, with 13 bases between them. Germline values: CDR1 KGHSH, CDR2 LQKENI. This CDR3 is 13 amino acids long. The CDR3 region is CASSAGGPQPQHF. The CDR3 bases are TGTGCCAGCTCCGCGGGAGGGCCCCAGCCCCAGCATTTT.

The rearrangement joins TRBV10-3 to TRBJ2-5; 12 positions match TRBD2. J was trimmed by 0 bases and V by 2 bases; bases with no gene match: 4. The length of the CDR3 is 17 residues. Germline assignment: CDR1 ENHRY and CDR2 SYGVKD. The chain's CDR3 is CAISEPLAGGYQETQYF. CDR3 coding DNA: TGTGCCATCAGTGAGCCGCTAGCGGGGGGGTACCAAGAGACCCAGTACTTC.

The rearrangement links TRBV27 to TRBJ1-1; TRBD1 aligns across 8 bases. Germline values: CDR1 MNHEY, CDR2 SMNVEV (reference sequence). V lost 6 bases to trimming and J lost 5 bases; unmatched junction nucleotides: 14. The CDR3 runs 16 residues. The CDR3 protein is CASRFSHRGFQTEAFF. For the CDR3, the DNA is TGTGCCAGCAGATTCTCCCACAGGGGGTTCCAAACTGAAGCTTTCTTT.

This clone was recorded only once. The J gene is TRBJ1-4, the V gene TRBV30; D remains ambiguous. The CDR3 spans 13 residues. Germline V gene data show CDR1 as GTSNPN and CDR2 as SVGIG (reference sequence). V was shortened by 5 bases and J by 0 bases, with 7 bases between the two germline ends. The CDR3 loop reads CAWAQATNEKLFF. The CDR3 bases are TGTGCCTGGGCCCAGGCAACTAATGAAAAACTGTTTTTT.

Comments on this clone: Other DNA sequences in the sample encode the same CDR3. The chain carries TRBV19 and TRBJ2-7, with TRBD1 matching 7 bases. The CDR3 runs to 14 residues. With V trimmed by 5 bases and J by 1 base, 5 bases remained unmatched. CDR1 LNHDA and CDR2 SQIVND come from the germline V gene (reference sequence). Here the CDR3 DNA reads TGTGCCAGTAGTCCCCGGGACAGTTCCTACGAGCAGTACTTC. It translates to CASSPRDSSYEQYF.

This sequence joins TRBV9 and TRBJ2-3; 8 bases are a match to TRBD2. This CDR3 contains 16 residues. The germline gives CDR1 SGDLS, CDR2 YYNGEE. V lost 1 base to trimming and J lost 3 bases; unmatched junction nucleotides: 7. The CDR3 reads CASSVRTSGETDTQYF. CDR3 nucleotides: TGTGCCAGCAGCGTAAGAACTAGCGGAGAGACAGATACGCAGTATTTT. The variable domain in full, with the rest retrieved from reference TRBV9 and TRBJ2-3, is DSGVTQTPKHLITATGQRVTLRCSPRSGDLSVYWYQQSLDQGLQFLIQYYNGEERAKGNILERFSAQQFPDLHSELNLSSLELGDSALYFCASSVRTSGETDTQYFGPGTRLTVL.

This clone was recorded only once. The CDR3 DNA reads as TGCGCCAGCAGCCAAGACAGGGGTTTTTACAATGAGCAGTTCTTC. Protein sequence: CASSQDRGFYNEQFF. J is TRBJ2-1 and V is TRBV4-1, with a tentative D call TRBD1 (6 bases). The V gene's germline CDR1 is MGHRA and CDR2 YSYEKL. The CDR3 consists of 15 residues. The V and J ends lost 0 bases and 4 bases respectively, with 10 bases between them.

This clone was seen a single time. The chain recombines TRBV7-3 with TRBJ2-1; tentative D call: TRBD1 (6 bases). The CDR3 has 13 amino acids. CDR1 SGHTA and CDR2 FQGTGA come from the germline V gene. Trimming pared 3 bases from V and 5 bases from J, leaving 8 bases between. CDR3 loop: CASSLRQDNEQFF. In nucleotides, the CDR3 is TGTGCCAGCAGCTTGCGACAGGACAATGAGCAGTTCTTC.

The rearrangement joins TRBV27 to TRBJ2-3; possibly TRBD2 for D (6 bases). Trimming removed 2 bases from V and 4 bases from J, with 10 bases in between. The V gene's germline CDR1 is MNHEY and CDR2 SMNVEV (reference sequence). The CDR3 has 14 amino acids. The DNA of the CDR3 is TGTGCCAGCAGTTTAGCGGGAACGGCAGATACGCAGTATTTT. It translates to CASSLAGTADTQYF.

The chain joins TRBV28 to TRBJ2-1, with 7 bases matching TRBD2. V lost 2 bases to trimming and J lost 7 bases; unmatched junction nucleotides: 8. The CDR3 runs to 15 residues. Looked up from germline, CDR1 is MDHEN and CDR2 is SYDVKM. The CDR3 here is CASSLPLHSGNEQFF. CDR3 sequence (DNA): TGTGCCAGCAGTTTACCATTACATAGCGGGAATGAGCAGTTCTTC.

This clone was seen a single time. The chain links TRBV28 to TRBJ2-7; TRBD1 matches at 9 bases. V shed 6 bases and J 3 bases; nucleotides not matched to a gene: 6. From germline, CDR1 is MDHEN and CDR2 SYDVKM. The CDR3 contains 14 residues. CDR3 sequence (DNA): TGTGCCAGCAGGGGCACAGGGGGCGTCTACGAGCAGTACTTC. It is translated as CASRGTGGVYEQYF.

The rearrangement joins TRBV5-1 to TRBJ2-7, with D maybe TRBD1 (6 bases). V gave up 0 bases and J gave up 3 bases, with 10 bases separating them. CDR3 size: 14 residues. Germline CDR1 is SGHRS and CDR2 is YFSETQ. The CDR3 bases are TGCGCCAGCAGCTTGGTGACAGGCAGCTACGAGCAGTACTTC. Its protein product is CASSLVTGSYEQYF.

The chain couples TRBV4-2 to TRBJ2-7; D unresolved. The CDR3 contains 15 residues. Germline V gene sequence: CDR1 LGHNA, CDR2 YNFKEQ. The V end lost 0 bases, the J end lost 6 bases, and 15 bases lay between the germline ends. Written as DNA, the CDR3 is TGTGCCAGCAGCCAAGACCCAACTCCTTCCGGCGAGCAGTACTTC. Residues: CASSQDPTPSGEQYF.

The V and J genes are TRBV11-2 and TRBJ1-2, with D tentatively TRBD1 (6 bases). CDR3 length equals 15 residues. V was clipped by 0 bases and J by 4 bases, with 12 bases between them. In germline, CDR1 is SGHAT, CDR2 FQNNGV. The DNA of the CDR3 is TGTGCCAGCAGCTTAGAACGGAACAGGGCCTATGGCTACACCTTC. Amino acid sequence: CASSLERNRAYGYTF.

The gene calls are TRBV7-9 and TRBJ2-3; TRBD1 matches at 8 bases. The CDR3 totals 14 residues. Looked up from germline, CDR1 is SEHNR and CDR2 is FQNEAQ (reference sequence). V shed 5 bases and J 6 bases; nucleotides not matched to a gene: 7. The CDR3 loop reads CASSLGTGGDTQYF. The CDR3 region has the DNA TGTGCCAGCAGCCTGGGGACAGGAGGCGATACGCAGTATTTT.